This record concerns one T cell receptor beta chain sequence. What it recognizes is unknown. Germline assignment: CDR1 MDHEN and CDR2 SYDVKM. Losses at the gene ends were 5 bases for V and 2 bases for J; bases not matched to a gene: 8. CDR3 length: 15 residues. Method: immunoSEQ multiplex PCR; TCRdb's copy keeps in-frame clones and lacks some. This repertoire shows about 94,000 clones, 85% to 90% found once; its top ten account for 0.6% to 0.95%. The sample's time point: week 47, end of study. All doses held 300 ug of mutant IDH1 20-mer peptide, with topical imiquimod. The study enrolled donors with new WHO grade 3 or 4 IDH1-mutant, ATRX-lost astrocytomas. The data derive from a study of a mutant IDH1 vaccine in newly diagnosed glioma. Across the study: Vaccines began 4-6 weeks after radiotherapy alone, or with temozolomide cycles. Receipt of radiotherapy, temozolomide, or both preceded the study, and most received both.

The sequenced sample was PBMCs, obtained from a glioma patient whose treatment included an IDH1 peptide vaccine. The V call is TRBV28, the J call TRBJ2-7; 8 nucleotides match TRBD1. This sequence originates from a woman aged 50 to 60 with glioma. The CDR3 DNA sequence: TGTGCCAGCAGTCTCACAGGGGGTTCCCCCTACGAGCAGTACTTC. It encodes CASSLTGGSPYEQYF.